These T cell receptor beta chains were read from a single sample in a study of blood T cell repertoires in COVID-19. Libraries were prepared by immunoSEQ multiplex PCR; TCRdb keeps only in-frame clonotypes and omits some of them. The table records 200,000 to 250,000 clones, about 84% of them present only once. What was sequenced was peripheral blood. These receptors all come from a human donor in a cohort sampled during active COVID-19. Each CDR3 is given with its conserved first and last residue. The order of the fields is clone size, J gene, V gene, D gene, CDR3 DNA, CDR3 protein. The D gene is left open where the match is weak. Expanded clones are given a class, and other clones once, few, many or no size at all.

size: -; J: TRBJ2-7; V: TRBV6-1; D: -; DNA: TGTGCCAGCAGTGGGGGCAGGGGGGCGGCTTCCTACGAGCAGTACTTC; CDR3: CASSGGRGAASYEQYF
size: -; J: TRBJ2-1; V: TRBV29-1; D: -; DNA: TGCAGCGTTGTTTGGGGAGCCTACAACAATGAGCAGTTCTTC; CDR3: CSVVWGAYNNEQFF
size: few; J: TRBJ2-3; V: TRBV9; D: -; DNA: TGTGCCAGCTCAGTTTCTGGGGCAGGAAACACAGATACGCAGTATTTT; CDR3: CASSVSGAGNTDTQYF
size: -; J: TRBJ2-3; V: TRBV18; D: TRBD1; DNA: TGTGCCAGCTCCCTTACCGGGACAGAAGCGTATTTT; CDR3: CASSLTGTEAYF
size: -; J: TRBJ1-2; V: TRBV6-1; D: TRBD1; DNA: TGTGCCAGCAGTGAAGAAGGACAGGGCATCTATGGCTACACCTTC; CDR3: CASSEEGQGIYGYTF
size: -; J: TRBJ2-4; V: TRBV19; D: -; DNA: TGTGCCAGTAGTATTCAGGGGACCCACCTAGCCAAAAACATTCAGTACTTC; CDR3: CASSIQGTHLAKNIQYF
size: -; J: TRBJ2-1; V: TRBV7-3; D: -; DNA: TGTGCCAGCAGCCCGAGGCCAGGCAGGGCAGCTGGTGAGCAGTTCTTC; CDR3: CASSPRPGRAAGEQFF
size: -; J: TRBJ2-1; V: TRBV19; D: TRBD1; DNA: TGTGCCAGTAGTATGGGACAGGGGATGGGCAATGAGCAGTTCTTC; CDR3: CASSMGQGMGNEQFF
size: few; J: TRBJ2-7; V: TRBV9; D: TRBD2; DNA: TGTGCCAGCAGGGGACTAGCGGGGGGCCAACGCTACGAGCAGTACTTC; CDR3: CASRGLAGGQRYEQYF
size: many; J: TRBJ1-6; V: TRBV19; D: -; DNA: TGTGCCAGTAAAAGGTACAGGGCGGATAATTCACCCCTCCACTTT; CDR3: CASKRYRADNSPLHF
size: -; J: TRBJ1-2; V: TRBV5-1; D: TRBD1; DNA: TGCGCCAGCAGCTCCGCGGGACAGTTTAACTATGGCTACACCTTC; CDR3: CASSSAGQFNYGYTF
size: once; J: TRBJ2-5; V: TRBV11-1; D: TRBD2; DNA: TGTGCCAGCAGTCGGGACTATCAAGAGACCCAGTACTTC; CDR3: CASSRDYQETQYF
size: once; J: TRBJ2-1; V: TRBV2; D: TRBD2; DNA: TGTGCCAGCAGTGAAGGGACTAGCGGGGGGGCCAGGGATGAGCAGTTCTTC; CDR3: CASSEGTSGGARDEQFF
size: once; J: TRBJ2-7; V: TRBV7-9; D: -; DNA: TGTGCCAGCAGCTTAGGGGGCAGGGCCTACGAGCAGTACTTC; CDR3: CASSLGGRAYEQYF
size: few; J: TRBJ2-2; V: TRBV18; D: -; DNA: TGTGCCAGCTCAGGCGGGAACGCGAACACCGGGGAGCTGTTTTTT; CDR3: CASSGGNANTGELFF
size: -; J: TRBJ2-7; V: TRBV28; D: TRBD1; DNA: TGTGCCAGCAGTTGGGGCGAGGGGGCCGGGTACGAGCAGTACTTC; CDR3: CASSWGEGAGYEQYF
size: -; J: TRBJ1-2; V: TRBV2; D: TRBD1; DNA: TGTGCCAGCAGCCGGGGACAGAGTTTTGATGGCTACACCTTC; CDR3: CASSRGQSFDGYTF
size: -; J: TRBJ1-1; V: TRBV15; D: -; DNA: TGTGCCACCAGCAGAGACTACGCGAACACTGAAGCTTTCTTT; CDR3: CATSRDYANTEAFF
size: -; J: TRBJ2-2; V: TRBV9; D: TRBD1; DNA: TGTGCCAGCAGCGCCGGACAGGGGGCGACCGGGGAGCTGTTTTTT; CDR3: CASSAGQGATGELFF
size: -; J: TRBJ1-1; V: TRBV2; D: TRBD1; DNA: TGTGCCAGCAGGAAGGGAGGGGACAGGGAAATCGACATGAACACTGAAGCTTTCTTT; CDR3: CASRKGGDREIDMNTEAFF
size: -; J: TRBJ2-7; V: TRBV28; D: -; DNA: TGTGCCAGCAGTCCACCAGGCGAGACAAGCACTTCTAGGGGAAAGTTC; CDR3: CASSPPGETSTSRGKF
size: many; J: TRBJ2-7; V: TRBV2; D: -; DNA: TGTGCCAGCGGAGGGAGTCCGACCTACGAGCAGTACTTC; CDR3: CASGGSPTYEQYF
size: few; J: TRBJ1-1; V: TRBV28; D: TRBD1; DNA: TGTGCCAGCAGTCTGGGACAGGGCGCTTTCTTT; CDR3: CASSLGQGAFF
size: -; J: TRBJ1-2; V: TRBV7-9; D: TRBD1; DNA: TGTGCCAGCAGCTTTCAGGGGGGTGGCTACACCTTC; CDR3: CASSFQGGGYTF
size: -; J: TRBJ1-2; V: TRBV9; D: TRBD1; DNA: TGTGCCAGCAGCGTAGGGGACAGGGTGGGTGGCTACACCTTC; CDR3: CASSVGDRVGGYTF
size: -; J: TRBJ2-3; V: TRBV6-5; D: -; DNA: TGTGCCAGCAGTTACTCGCTTGCGGATACGCAGTATTTT; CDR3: CASSYSLADTQYF
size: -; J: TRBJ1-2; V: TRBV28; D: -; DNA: TGTGCCAGCACCGTAAAAAGACGGGGGGGCTATGGCTACACCTTC; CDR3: CASTVKRRGGYGYTF
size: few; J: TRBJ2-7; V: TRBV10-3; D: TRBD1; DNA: TGTGCCATCAGTGACCGGACAGGGGGCAACGAGCAGTACTTC; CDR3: CAISDRTGGNEQYF
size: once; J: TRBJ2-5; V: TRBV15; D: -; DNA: TGTGCCACCAGCAGCCTGACGCGTGTAAGCGACTTC; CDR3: CATSSLTRVSDF
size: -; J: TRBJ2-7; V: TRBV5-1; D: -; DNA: TGCGCCAGCAGGGAGGGGGCCTCGGGGAGTGAGCAGTACTTC; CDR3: CASREGASGSEQYF
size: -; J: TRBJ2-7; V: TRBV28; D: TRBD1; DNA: TGTGCCAGCAGTCCCGGGACAGGGGCCTACGAGCAGTACTTC; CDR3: CASSPGTGAYEQYF
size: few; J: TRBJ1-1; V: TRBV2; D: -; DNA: TGTGCCAGCAAATTGGAGGGCACTGAAGCTTTCTTT; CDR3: CASKLEGTEAFF
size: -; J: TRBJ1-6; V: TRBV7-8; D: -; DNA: TGTGCCAGCAGCTTAGCGAACAGGGCCATAAATTCACCCCTCCACTTT; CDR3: CASSLANRAINSPLHF
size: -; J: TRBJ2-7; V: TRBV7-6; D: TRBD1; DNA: TGTGCCAGCAGCTCCTCGGACAGGTCCTACGAGCAGTACTTC; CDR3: CASSSSDRSYEQYF
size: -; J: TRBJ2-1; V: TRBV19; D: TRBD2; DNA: TGTGCCAGCATCGACCCAGGTCTAGCGGGAGGCAATGAGCAGTTCTTC; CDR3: CASIDPGLAGGNEQFF
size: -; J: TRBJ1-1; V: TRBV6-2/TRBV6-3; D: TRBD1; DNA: TGTGCCAGCAGTTACCTTGTTGGACAGGGGGCATCGAACACTGAAGCTTTCTTT; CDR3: CASSYLVGQGASNTEAFF
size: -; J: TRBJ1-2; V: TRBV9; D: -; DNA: TGTGCCAGCAGCGCAACAGAAGCTAACTATGGCTACACCTTC; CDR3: CASSATEANYGYTF